Listed here are 25 T cell receptor beta chains from one sample, sequenced in a study of shared clonotypes between healthy human individuals. Here immunoSEQ multiplex PCR was the method, and the copy in TCRdb shows in-frame clones only, minus some. The sample shows 600,000 to 750,000 clones, less than 95% of them seen only once. Source material: memory CD8+ T cells from PBMCs. Subset here: CD45RO+ cells pooled with CCR7-negative TemRA cells. Source of these receptors: a man aged 18-30 years in good health. Some clones in this sample may be carry-over from other donors' samples.

J is TRBJ1-1 and V is TRBV7-9, with TRBD1 identical over 7 bases. Germline CDR1 and CDR2: SEHNR and FQNEAQ (reference sequence). V was clipped by 4 bases and J by 0 bases; unmatched bases: 11. This CDR3 comprises 17 residues. CDR3 in amino acids: CASSSRQGFGMNTEAFF. DNA for the CDR3: TGTGCCAGCAGCTCCCGACAGGGTTTTGGAATGAACACTGAAGCTTTCTTT.

The table lists this clone with a count of one. The chain is built from TRBV28 and TRBJ1-3; D call uncertain. This CDR3 spans 13 amino acids. Trimming left V 1 base short and J 4 bases short, with 5 bases between. Germline-derived CDR1 and CDR2 are MDHEN and SYDVKM. Here the CDR3 reads CASSLLPGNTIYF. CDR3 sequence (DNA): TGTGCCAGCAGTTTATTACCCGGAAACACCATATATTTT.

The V gene is TRBV27, the J gene TRBJ2-7; 7 bases are a match to TRBD1. Trimming removed 5 bases from V and 5 bases from J; junction bases left unmatched: 12. CDR3 size: 15 residues. The germline gives CDR1 MNHEY, CDR2 SMNVEV (reference sequence). The CDR3 sequence is CASSGSGQGDHEQYF. CDR3 DNA: TGTGCCAGCAGTGGAAGCGGTCAGGGGGACCACGAGCAGTACTTC.

This chain joins TRBV7-3 and TRBJ1-1; TRBD1 aligns across 7 bases. Looked up from germline, CDR1 is SGHTA and CDR2 is FQGTGA. J was trimmed by 4 bases and V by 0 bases; bases with no gene match: 5. The CDR3 extends over 15 amino acids. The CDR3 here is CASSLTAGGGTEAFF. The CDR3 DNA is TGTGCCAGCAGCTTAACGGCAGGGGGAGGCACTGAAGCTTTCTTT. The variable domain in full, with the rest retrieved from reference TRBV7-3 and TRBJ1-1, is GAGVSQTPSNKVTEKGKYVELRCDPISGHTALYWYRQSLGQGPEFLIYFQGTGAADDSGLPNDRFFAVRPEGSVSTLKIQRTERGDSAVYLCASSLTAGGGTEAFFGQGTRLTVV.

V usage is TRBV30 and J usage is TRBJ2-1; 15 bases line up with TRBD2. Germline loops: CDR1 GTSNPN, CDR2 SVGIG (reference sequence). The CDR3 length is 19 residues. Germline trimming cut 0 bases from V and 5 bases from J; bases unmatched to any gene: 11. This chain's CDR3 is CAWSVGLAGGVYMHNEQFF. CDR3 nucleotide sequence: TGTGCCTGGAGTGTGGGACTAGCGGGAGGAGTCTATATGCACAATGAGCAGTTCTTC.

The V and J genes are TRBV13 and TRBJ2-5; 8 positions agree with TRBD1. From germline, CDR1 is PRHDT and CDR2 FYEKMQ (reference sequence). V shed 1 base, J shed 4 bases, and the junction held 8 bases outside the gene matches. CDR3 length: 16 residues. The CDR3 DNA reads TGTGCCAGCAGCTTAGCCCCGGACAGGGATGGAGAGACCCAGTACTTC. Translating gives CASSLAPDRDGETQYF.

The chain employs TRBV9 and TRBJ2-3; tentatively, D is TRBD1 or TRBD2 (6 bases each). Germline CDR1 and CDR2: SGDLS and YYNGEE. This CDR3 comprises 14 residues. V shed 0 bases and J shed 6 bases, with 11 bases lying between them. The CDR3 sequence: CASSVGGAWDTQYF. As DNA, the CDR3 is TGTGCCAGCAGCGTAGGGGGGGCCTGGGATACGCAGTATTTT.

Remarks on this clone: In the same sample, other DNA sequences code for this CDR3. This chain uses TRBV7-9 with TRBJ1-6; D is perhaps TRBD1 (5 bases). The CDR3 is made up of 14 amino acids. Germline CDR1 is SEHNR and CDR2 is FQNEAQ (reference sequence). Trimming cost V 5 bases and J 7 bases, with 12 bases left between them. The CDR3: CASSLRDGNSPLHF. The CDR3 nucleotides are TGTGCCAGCAGCCTCCGGGACGGAAATTCACCCCTCCACTTT.

This chain links TRBV18 with TRBJ2-1; D call uncertain. Germline loops: CDR1 KGHSH, CDR2 LQKENI. Trimming removed 2 bases at V and 6 bases at J, with 17 bases between. This CDR3 is built from 16 residues. The CDR3, as DNA: TGTGCCAGCTCACCAGGGGATCAAGAACCGACCAATGAGCAGTTCTTC. Protein product: CASSPGDQEPTNEQFF.

The chain employs TRBV27 and TRBJ2-7; weak D call: TRBD1 (6 bases). With 8 bases removed from V and 3 bases from J, the gap between germline ends came to 17 bases. CDR1 and CDR2 from the germline V gene are MNHEY and SMNVEV (reference sequence). The CDR3 length is 14 residues. In DNA form, the CDR3 reads TGTGCCAGCGAAACAGGGCTACACAGCTACGAGCAGTACTTC. It is translated as CASETGLHSYEQYF.

This CDR3 is CASSFADRANQETQYF. The CDR3 region has the DNA TGCGCCAGCAGCTTCGCCGACAGGGCGAACCAAGAGACCCAGTACTTC. This chain connects TRBV5-1 to TRBJ2-5, with 7 bases lining up with TRBD1. J lost 0 bases, V lost 2 bases, and 7 bases had no gene match. CDR3 length: 16 amino acids. CDR1 is SGHRS and CDR2 is YFSETQ in the germline V gene.

The V gene is TRBV7-6, the J gene TRBJ2-3; D possibly uses TRBD1 or TRBD2 (6 bases each). Germline CDR1 reads SGHVS; CDR2 reads FNYEAQ. This CDR3 spans 16 amino acids. The V gene lost 5 bases and the J gene lost 0 bases, with 15 bases spanning the gap. In nucleotides, the CDR3 is TGTGCCAGCAGCCAGTCGGGGGCGCCTAGCACAGATACGCAGTATTTT. It specifies CASSQSGAPSTDTQYF. Full variable domain (remainder filled in from reference TRBV7-6 and TRBJ2-3): GAGVSQSPRYKVTKRGQDVALRCDPISGHVSLYWYRQALGQGPEFLTYFNYEAQQDKSGLPNDRFSAERPEGSISTLTIQRTEQRDSAMYRCASSQSGAPSTDTQYFGPGTRLTVL.

This rearrangement joins TRBV27 to TRBJ2-7; 9 nucleotides agree with TRBD2. Germline V gene sequence: CDR1 MNHEY, CDR2 SMNVEV (reference sequence). Trimming took 6 bases from V and 4 from J; bases not matched to a gene: 10. The CDR3 runs to 15 residues. CDR3 bases: TGTGCCAGCAGCCCAGGTAGCGGGAGTGCGTACGAGCAGTACTTC. This gives the protein CASSPGSGSAYEQYF.

This rearrangement joins TRBV13 to TRBJ2-1, with a tentative D call TRBD1 (6 bases). CDR1 and CDR2 (germline): PRHDT, FYEKMQ (reference sequence). The V end lost 4 bases, the J end lost 0 bases, and 19 bases lay between the germline ends. The CDR3 runs to 18 residues. CDR3 nucleotide sequence: TGTGCCAGCAGCTCACGGGGACAACACCCCATCTCCTACAATGAGCAGTTCTTC. The encoded protein is CASSSRGQHPISYNEQFF.

This clone has only one observation. Other DNA sequences in the sample encode the same CDR3. The chain is built from TRBV27 and TRBJ2-3; no reliable D call. There are 13 residues in the CDR3. CDR1 and CDR2 (germline): MNHEY, SMNVEV (reference sequence). Deletions cut 3 bases from V and 1 base from J, with 5 bases between. The DNA of the CDR3 is TGTGCCAGCAGTTTGCTGGGCACAGATACGCAGTATTTT. It specifies CASSLLGTDTQYF.

V is TRBV10-3 and J is TRBJ2-3, with D perhaps matching TRBD2 (7 bases). The CDR3 loop spans 15 amino acids. Germline values: CDR1 ENHRY, CDR2 SYGVKD. The V gene lost 11 bases and the J gene lost 2 bases, with 20 bases spanning the gap. The CDR3 region is CAANGGGAITDTQYF. CDR3 in DNA: TGTGCCGCCAACGGAGGGGGGGCTATCACAGATACGCAGTATTTT.

V gene TRBV11-2 combines with J gene TRBJ2-5; TRBD2 matches at 11 bases. V was clipped by 6 bases and J by 2 bases; unmatched bases: 5. The CDR3 is 15 residues long. CDR1 SGHAT and CDR2 FQNNGV come from the germline V gene. The DNA for the CDR3 is TGTGCCAGCAGTCAGGGACTAGCGGCACAAGAGACCCAGTACTTC. It yields the protein CASSQGLAAQETQYF.

V usage is TRBV9 and J usage is TRBJ2-2; perhaps TRBD2 as D (5 bases). CDR3 length: 12 amino acids. In germline, CDR1 is SGDLS, CDR2 YYNGEE. The germline V and J ends were trimmed by 5 bases and 10 bases, with 12 bases remaining between them. The CDR3 DNA is TGTGCCAGCAGGAGGGATCGAGAGGAGCTGTTTTTT. This encodes CASRRDREELFF.

V usage is TRBV18 and J usage is TRBJ2-7, with 9 bases that match TRBD2. The CDR3 contains 14 residues. Germline V gives CDR1 KGHSH, CDR2 LQKENI. V lost 3 bases and J lost 5; bases outside the gene matches: 5. This CDR3 is CASSPTGLADEQYF. CDR3 coding DNA: TGTGCCAGCTCACCCACGGGACTAGCAGACGAGCAGTACTTC.

The CDR3 spells CASSYRLAEKETQYF. CDR3 DNA: TGTGCCAGCAGCTACAGACTAGCGGAGAAAGAGACCCAGTACTTC. The V and J genes are TRBV7-8 and TRBJ2-5; 9 bases align to TRBD2. There are 15 residues in the CDR3. Germline CDR1 SGHVS, CDR2 FQNEAQ. V shed 4 bases and J 3 bases; nucleotides not matched to a gene: 6.

This clone was recorded a few times. The rearrangement uses TRBV28 and TRBJ1-1; D is unresolved. The CDR3 is 14 amino acids. Germline CDR1 MDHEN, CDR2 SYDVKM. Trimming cost V 1 base and J 0 bases, with 6 bases left between them. CDR3 amino acids: CASSLSSLNTEAFF. DNA for the CDR3: TGTGCCAGCAGTTTATCGAGTCTGAACACTGAAGCTTTCTTT.

The chain is built from TRBV12-5 and TRBJ2-5; D possibly corresponds to TRBD1 (5 bases). The germline V and J ends were trimmed by 5 bases and 3 bases, with 7 bases remaining between them. From germline, CDR1 is LGHNT and CDR2 FRNRAP. The CDR3 extends over 12 amino acids. DNA for the CDR3: TGTGCTAGTGGTATGACAGAAGAGACCCAGTACTTC. Its translation is CASGMTEETQYF.

V usage is TRBV11-1 and J usage is TRBJ1-1, with TRBD1 matching 7 bases. V lost 3 bases, J lost 5 bases, and 3 bases stayed unmatched. Germline loops: CDR1 SGHAT, CDR2 FQDESV (reference sequence). The CDR3 length is 13 residues. CDR3 in amino acids: CASSFRGGTEAFF. The CDR3 nucleotides read TGTGCCAGCAGCTTCAGGGGGGGGACTGAAGCTTTCTTT.

V and J are TRBV7-9 and TRBJ2-7, with 7 bases aligning to TRBD1. Trimming cost V 6 bases and J 1 base; bases outside gene matches: 9. The CDR3 runs to 15 residues. Germline V CDR1 and CDR2: SEHNR, FQNEAQ (reference sequence). The CDR3 loop is CASSAGTVRSYEQYF. As DNA, the CDR3 is TGTGCCAGCAGTGCCGGGACAGTGAGGTCCTACGAGCAGTACTTC.

The J gene is TRBJ1-2, the V gene TRBV6-5, with D maybe TRBD1 (5 bases). The CDR3 consists of 11 residues. The V and J ends lost 6 bases and 7 bases respectively, with 9 bases between them. Germline CDR1 is MNHEY and CDR2 is SVGAGI. In nucleotides, the CDR3 is TGTGCCAGCAGCACGGGGGTTGGCTACACCTTC. Translated: CASSTGVGYTF.